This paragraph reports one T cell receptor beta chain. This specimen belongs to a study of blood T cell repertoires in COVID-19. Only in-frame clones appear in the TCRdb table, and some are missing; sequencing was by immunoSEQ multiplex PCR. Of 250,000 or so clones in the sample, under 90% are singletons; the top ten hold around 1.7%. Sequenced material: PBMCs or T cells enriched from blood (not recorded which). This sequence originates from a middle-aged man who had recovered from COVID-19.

CDR3 coding DNA: TGTGCCAGCAGTTTAGTGGGGGACAGGGATGAAAAACTGTTTTTT. Protein product: CASSLVGDRDEKLFF. J is TRBJ1-4 and V is TRBV27; TRBD1 aligns across 9 bases. The V segment lost 2 bases and the J segment 6 bases; nucleotides outside the gene matches: 4. Germline V gene sequence: CDR1 MNHEY, CDR2 SMNVEV (reference sequence). The CDR3 length is 15 residues.